This T cell receptor (beta chain) is drawn from a study of spatial heterogeneity in lung cancer. Specified time point: sample taken at primary tumor resection. One entry per CDR3 protein results from TCRdb running MiXCR on the 5' RACE reads. The sample has about 20,000 distinct CDR3 sequences; about 2.7% are singletons. Study results and caveats: For expanded intratumoral alpha and beta TCRs, counts tracked tumor mutation counts.

This clonotype was counted many times. The antigen is unknown. This CDR3 has 15 residues. Germline values: CDR1 ENHRY, CDR2 SYGVKD. The J segment lost 1 base and the V segment lost 2 bases, leaving 2 bases of the junction unmatched. The sequence came from a male donor with early-stage non-small cell lung cancer. V and J are TRBV10-3 and TRBJ2-5, with 9 bases matching TRBD2. The source material was lung tumor tissue, sampled at surgery. CDR3 loop: CAISEETSGQETQYF. The CDR3 DNA reads as TGTGCCATCAGTGAGGAGACTAGCGGCCAAGAGACCCAGTACTTC.